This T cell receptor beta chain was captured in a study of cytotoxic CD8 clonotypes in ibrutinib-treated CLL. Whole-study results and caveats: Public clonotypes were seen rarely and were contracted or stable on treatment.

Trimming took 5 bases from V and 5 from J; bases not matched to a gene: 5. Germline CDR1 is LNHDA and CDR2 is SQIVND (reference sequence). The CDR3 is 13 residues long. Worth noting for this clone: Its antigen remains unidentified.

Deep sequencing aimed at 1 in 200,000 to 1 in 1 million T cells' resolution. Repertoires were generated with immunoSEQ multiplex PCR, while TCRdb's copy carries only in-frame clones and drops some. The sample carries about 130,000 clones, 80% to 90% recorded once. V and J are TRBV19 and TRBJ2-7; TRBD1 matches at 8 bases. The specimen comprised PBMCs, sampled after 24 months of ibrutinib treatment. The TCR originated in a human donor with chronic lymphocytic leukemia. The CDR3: CASSWTGLHEQYF. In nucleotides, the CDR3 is TGTGCCAGTAGTTGGACAGGGTTGCACGAGCAGTACTTC.